This entry describes one T cell receptor (beta chain). This sample stems from a study of T cells after yellow fever vaccination. MiXCR, applied by TCRdb to the 5' RACE reads, yields one record per CDR3 protein. The repertoire holds around 400,000 distinct CDR3 sequences, around a tenth seen once, with 18% in the top ten. This CDR3 region has 17 residues. Looked up from germline, CDR1 is SGHTA and CDR2 is FQGTGA. The V gene end was trimmed by 5 bases and the J gene end by 10 bases; junction bases not matched to a gene: 19. This sequence originates from a man younger than 30 who received the YFV17D yellow fever vaccine. The material was PBMCs, obtained on the day of the first yellow fever vaccination. The chain carries TRBV7-3 and TRBJ2-1; 8 positions agree with TRBD2. The CDR3 spells CASSPSRRGLREEEQFF. CDR3 nucleotides: TGTGCCAGCAGCCCCTCCCGGAGGGGACTGCGGGAGGAGGAGCAGTTCTTC.